Below are 3 T cell receptor beta chains sequenced from a single sample in a study of shared clonotypes between healthy human individuals. Assay: immunoSEQ multiplex PCR; the TCRdb copy retains only in-frame clones and omits some. Of approximately 590,000 clones in the sample, less than 97% were seen once. Terminally differentiated effector memory CD45RA+ cells were excluded by CCR7 positive selection of CD45RO-negative cells. Sequenced sample: naive CD8+ T cells sorted from blood. The receptors stem from a young woman in good health.

The CDR3 is CASSGTLTGGMTEAFF. The CDR3 DNA follows: TGTGCCAGCAGCGGAACACTGACAGGGGGCATGACTGAAGCTTTCTTT. J is TRBJ1-1 and V is TRBV7-8, with TRBD1 identical over 10 bases. The CDR3 consists of 16 residues. Looked up from germline, CDR1 is SGHVS and CDR2 is FQNEAQ. After removal of 5 bases from V and 5 bases from J, the junction contained 11 bases not matched to a gene.

Concerning this clone: This specimen includes other DNA sequences encoding the same CDR3. The V gene is TRBV18, the J gene TRBJ2-7, with TRBD2 matching over 9 bases. CDR3 length: 14 amino acids. Germline V CDR1 and CDR2: KGHSH, LQKENI. V lost 3 bases to trimming and J lost 0 bases; unmatched junction nucleotides: 0. The chain's CDR3 is CASSPSGSSYEQYF. In DNA form, the CDR3 reads TGTGCCAGCTCACCTAGCGGGAGCTCCTACGAGCAGTACTTC.

The J gene is TRBJ1-5, the V gene TRBV7-9; the match to TRBD1 covers 8 bases. This CDR3 spans 14 amino acids. With V trimmed by 4 bases and J by 7 bases, 6 bases remained unmatched. Germline CDR1 SEHNR, CDR2 FQNEAQ (reference sequence). The CDR3 DNA sequence: TGTGCCAGCAGCTCGAAAGACAGGGGACAGCCCCAGCATTTT. It translates to CASSSKDRGQPQHF.